What follows are 9 T cell receptor beta chains derived from one specimen sequenced in a study of regulatory T cells in long-lasting Graves disease. As for time point: newly diagnosed GD, antithyroid drugs for less than 3 months. Construction of the TCR library relied on RNA isolated from PBMCs. iRepertoire HTBI primers and Arm-PCR of CDR3 regions built TCR beta libraries. MiXCR, applied by TCRdb to the multiplex PCR reads, yields one record per CDR3 protein. The table records 350,000 to 450,000 distinct CDR3 sequences, about 12% of them present only once. These data also featured in a second study, about T cells in Graves' hyperthyroidism and ophthalmopathy.

Sequencing was performed on peripheral blood mononuclear cells (PBMCs), taken at new diagnosis, from a patient treated with antithyroid drugs. Receptors originate from a woman between 18 and 30 years old with Graves disease.

V usage is TRBV9 and J usage is TRBJ1-6; 7 nucleotides line up with TRBD1. J lost 9 bases, V lost 0 bases, and 6 bases had no gene match. The CDR3 totals 15 residues. Germline CDR1 is SGDLS and CDR2 is YYNGEE. CDR3 in DNA: TGTGCCAGCAGCGTAGAAATAGGGGGCGCTTCACCCCTCCACTTT. This gives the protein CASSVEIGGASPLHF.

About this clonotype itself: A much larger clone is a single base away; this may be a read error. The rearrangement joins TRBV7-2 to TRBJ2-4, with a tentative D call TRBD2 (6 bases). CDR1 is SGHTA, CDR2 FQGNSA, per germline. This CDR3 comprises 14 residues. The CDR3 sequence is CASSLIEVGGEQLF. The CDR3, as DNA: TGTGCCAGCAGCTTAATTGAGGTGGGAGGAGAGCAGCTCTTC.

This clonotype appeared a few times. The chain recombines TRBV5-5 with TRBJ2-1; 7 bases match TRBD1. With 5 bases clipped from V and 7 bases from J, the junction kept 9 bases outside the gene matches. The CDR3 is 14 residues long. Germline V gene lookup returns CDR1 SGHKS and CDR2 YYEKEE (reference sequence). CDR3 coding DNA: TGTGCCAGCAGTGTGACAGGGAGTTTAAATGAGCAGTTCTTC. Translating it yields CASSVTGSLNEQFF.

In this sample, this clonotype turned up many times. The chain is built from TRBV27 and TRBJ1-2, with unresolved D. With 5 bases removed from V and 2 bases from J, the gap between germline ends came to 9 bases. Germline CDR1 MNHEY, CDR2 SMNVEV (reference sequence). This CDR3 has 13 residues. Here the CDR3 DNA reads TGTGCCAGCAGTGATGAGGGAAACTATGGCTACACCTTC. Encoded protein: CASSDEGNYGYTF.

The V gene is TRBV11-2, the J gene TRBJ2-7; TRBD2 matches at 12 bases. The V gene's germline CDR1 is SGHAT and CDR2 FQNNGV. The CDR3 runs 16 residues. The junction had 8 bases not matched to a gene; V was cut back by 3 bases and J by 5 bases. CDR3 sequence reads: CASSLLAGGGRDEQYF. The CDR3 DNA follows: TGTGCCAGCAGCTTGCTAGCGGGAGGGGGTAGGGACGAGCAGTACTTC.

V is TRBV20-1 and J is TRBJ2-1, with no clear D. Germline V gene lookup returns CDR1 DFQATT and CDR2 SNEGSKA (reference sequence). The CDR3 has 17 residues. V was pared by 0 bases and J by 1 base, with 16 bases between. The CDR3 coding sequence is TGCAGTGCTAGAGAAATCGGTGGGTTGGGGTCCTACAATGAGCAGTTCTTC. It codes for CSAREIGGLGSYNEQFF.

This clonotype has a handful of counts. The chain couples TRBV24-1 to TRBJ2-1; D ambiguous. Germline CDR1 reads KGHDR; CDR2 reads SFDVKD. V shed 3 bases and J shed 2 bases, with 10 bases lying between them. This CDR3 is built from 15 residues. The CDR3 here is CATSDPSQPYNEQFF. The CDR3 DNA reads TGTGCCACCAGTGATCCCAGCCAACCCTACAATGAGCAGTTCTTC.

This clonotype has a handful of counts. The CDR3, as DNA: TGCGCCAGCAGCCAAGCGGACAGTGCTTGGGATACGCAGTATTTT. Protein sequence: CASSQADSAWDTQYF. The genes are TRBV4-1 and TRBJ2-3, with D possibly TRBD1 on 6 matching bases. Germline CDR1 is MGHRA and CDR2 is YSYEKL. The CDR3 length is 15 residues. Trimming shortened V by 1 base and J by 6 bases, and 14 bases separated the two germline ends.

This clonotype has ten or more counts. CDR3: CASSPSGDQETQYF. CDR3 DNA: TGTGCCAGCTCACCATCGGGGGACCAAGAGACCCAGTACTTC. J is TRBJ2-5 and V is TRBV18; maybe TRBD2 (6 bases). V was trimmed by 2 bases and J by 0 bases, leaving 7 bases between them. The CDR3 spans 14 residues. In germline, CDR1 is KGHSH, CDR2 LQKENI.